The 5 T cell receptor beta chains presented below share a single source sample, sequenced in a study of shared clonotypes between healthy human individuals. Method: immunoSEQ multiplex PCR; TCRdb's copy keeps in-frame clones and lacks some. This table holds approximately 740,000 clones, over 65% found once. The sequencing input was memory CD4+ T cells sorted from blood. Subset given: CD45RA-negative fraction. The receptors derive from a woman younger than 45 in good health.

The rearrangement uses TRBV6-6 and TRBJ1-2; TRBD1 aligns across 10 bases. Germline V gene lookup returns CDR1 MNHNY and CDR2 SVGAGI (reference sequence). The J segment lost 8 bases and the V segment lost 0 bases, leaving 6 bases of the junction unmatched. This CDR3 is 15 amino acids long. Written as DNA, the CDR3 is TGTGCCAGCAGTTACTCCGACAGGGGGCCGGGAGGCTACACCTTC. Its protein is CASSYSDRGPGGYTF.

The chain couples TRBV28 to TRBJ2-3; 11 positions agree with TRBD2. The V gene's germline CDR1 is MDHEN and CDR2 SYDVKM. V shed 5 bases and J 3 bases; nucleotides not matched to a gene: 1. The CDR3 contains 14 residues. The DNA for the CDR3 is TGTGCCAGCAGTCGGACTAGCGGGACAGATACGCAGTATTTT. It translates to CASSRTSGTDTQYF.

V usage is TRBV6-5 and J usage is TRBJ2-7, with D perhaps TRBD1 (6 bases). Trimming pared 10 bases from V and 2 bases from J, leaving 9 bases between. CDR3 size: 11 residues. The V gene's germline CDR1 is MNHEY and CDR2 SVGAGI. The CDR3 loop is CAIPGAYEQYF. CDR3 in DNA: TGTGCCATCCCAGGGGCCTACGAGCAGTACTTC.

This chain connects TRBV15 to TRBJ2-3; maybe TRBD2 (5 bases). V shed 2 bases and J shed 5 bases, with 17 bases lying between them. The CDR3 sequence is 16 residues long. Germline loops: CDR1 LNHNV, CDR2 YYDKDF (reference sequence). Here the CDR3 reads CATSRKVAEVRDTQYF. CDR3 nucleotides: TGTGCCACCAGCAGAAAAGTGGCGGAGGTGAGAGATACGCAGTATTTT.

The rearrangement joins TRBV27 to TRBJ2-7, with 12 positions matching TRBD2. J was trimmed by 3 bases and V by 6 bases; bases with no gene match: 6. Per germline, CDR1 MNHEY and CDR2 SMNVEV (reference sequence). The CDR3 contains 15 residues. The CDR3 DNA is TGTGCCAGCAGCTTACGACTAGCGGGAGACTACGAGCAGTACTTC. This encodes CASSLRLAGDYEQYF.